This TCR beta chain was observed in a study of identical twins. Study-level points and caveats: Insertion counts were lower in abundant cord blood beta clonotypes, a trend that memory repertoires did not show.

This clonotype was seen only once. Antigen specificity is unknown. Trimming cost V 2 bases and J 2 bases, with 12 bases left between them. The CDR3 covers 15 residues. Through template switching, a universal primer site was introduced, and the cDNA contained unique molecular identifiers. TCRdb analysed the 5' RACE reads with MiXCR anew, one entry per CDR3 protein. The table records around 550,000 distinct CDR3 sequences, roughly 15% of them present only once. The same data also went into a second study, on yellow fever vaccine responses in identical twins. As reported in that work: Twins reportedly mounted vaccine T cell responses that seemed partly convergent, partly personalized.

The sequenced sample was CD4+ T cells sorted from blood. The V call is TRBV12-3 or TRBV12-4, the J call TRBJ1-1, with D uncertain. The origin of this receptor is a woman under 30 in good health. The CDR3 is CASSLSPGFNTEAFF. The CDR3 DNA is TGTGCCAGCAGTTTATCACCGGGCTTTAACACTGAAGCTTTCTTT.